The 6 T cell receptor beta chains presented below share a single source sample, sequenced in a study of cytomegalovirus exposure and HLA in healthy donors. PCR was performed using 60 Vbeta and 13 Jbeta primers. The method was immunoSEQ multiplex PCR; TCRdb's version includes in-frame clones alone and lacks a portion of them. The data contain more than 90,000 clones, around three quarters of them singletons. Sequenced: PBMCs. The receptor source for this set is a man aged 35-49 years in good health and CMV-seronegative.

The chain uses TRBV6-5 and TRBJ2-7; D uncertain. The CDR3 loop spans 14 amino acids. In germline, CDR1 is MNHEY, CDR2 SVGAGI. With 0 bases removed from V and 2 bases from J, the gap between germline ends came to 8 bases. The DNA of the CDR3 is TGTGCCAGCAGTTACTCAAGCACCGCCTACGAGCAGTACTTC. Encoded protein: CASSYSSTAYEQYF.

The rearrangement joins TRBV7-2 to TRBJ1-1, with D perhaps TRBD1 (6 bases). Germline-derived CDR1 and CDR2 are SGHTA and FQGNSA. Trimming took off 4 bases at V and 1 base at J, with 13 bases between the two ends. The CDR3 runs to 15 residues. CDR3 region: CASSSRGGGNTEAFF. The CDR3 DNA reads TGTGCCAGCAGCTCCAGGGGAGGGGGGAACACTGAAGCTTTCTTT.

The chain uses TRBV19 and TRBJ1-1; D not certain. CDR1 and CDR2 (germline): LNHDA, SQIVND (reference sequence). V gave up 1 base and J gave up 5 bases, with 11 bases separating them. The length of the CDR3 is 14 residues. For the CDR3, the DNA is TGTGCCAGTAGTATAGGAGGAGGAGGGACTGAAGCTTTCTTT. Translating gives CASSIGGGGTEAFF.

The chain recombines TRBV18 with TRBJ1-5; possibly TRBD1 for D (5 bases). V was cut by 5 bases and J by 13 bases, with 15 bases left in between. The length of the CDR3 is 12 residues. Germline V gene lookup returns CDR1 KGHSH and CDR2 LQKENI. The chain's CDR3 is CASSNRDLIQHF. The CDR3, as DNA: TGTGCCAGCTCAAATCGGGACTTGATTCAGCATTTT. Full variable domain (missing parts from reference TRBV18 and TRBJ1-5): NAGVMQNPRHLVRRRGQEARLRCSPMKGHSHVYWYRQLPEEGLKFMVYLQKENIIDESGMPKERFSAEFPKEGPSILRIQQVVRGDSAAYFCASSNRDLIQHFGDGTRLSIL.

J is TRBJ1-3 and V is TRBV5-1, with 9 positions matching TRBD1. There are 16 residues in the CDR3. V was pared by 4 bases and J by 7 bases, with 12 bases of the junction left unmatched. Germline V gene data show CDR1 as SGHRS and CDR2 as YFSETQ. The CDR3 reads CASSPPGQGSPNTIYF. DNA for the CDR3: TGCGCCAGCAGCCCTCCGGGACAGGGCTCTCCGAACACCATATATTTT.

Worth noting for this clone: A read error may produce the germline difference seen at one junction end. V gene TRBV7-9 combines with J gene TRBJ1-2; 10 bases are shared with TRBD1. CDR1 is SEHNR, CDR2 FQNEAQ, per germline (reference sequence). The CDR3 runs to 14 residues. The CDR3 DNA follows: TGTTCCAGCAGCCGGGGGACAGGGGATGCTGGCTACACCTTC. Encoded protein: CSSSRGTGDAGYTF.